Listed below are T cell receptor beta chains from one sample, sequenced in a study of spatial heterogeneity in lung cancer. Using its own MiXCR run on the 5' RACE reads, TCRdb lists one record per CDR3 protein. The sample holds 20,000 to 25,000 distinct CDR3 sequences, 4.5% to 7% seen once. The sequenced sample was PBMCs, obtained at surgery. Source of these receptors: a male donor with early-stage non-small cell lung cancer. Each CDR3 is given with its conserved first and last residue. The order of the fields is V gene, clone size, D gene, J gene, CDR3 DNA, CDR3 protein. The D gene is left open where the match is weak. Clone size is given for some rows only: seen once, a few or many times, or a class if the clone is expanded.

>TRBV19|-|TRBD1|TRBJ2-7
TGTGCCAGTACCCCGAGGACAGGCTACGAGCAGTACTTC
CASTPRTGYEQYF
>TRBV5-1|many|-|TRBJ1-1
TGCGCCAGCAGCTCCGGGAGTTTGAACACTGAAGCTTTCTTT
CASSSGSLNTEAFF
>TRBV2|-|-|TRBJ2-1
TGTGCCAGCAGGCTTGGTCCCGAACCTTACAATGAGCAGTTCTTC
CASRLGPEPYNEQFF
>TRBV12-3/TRBV12-4|-|-|TRBJ2-5
TGTGCCAGCCGCTCGGGAGAGACCCAGTACTTC
CASRSGETQYF
>TRBV7-2|many|-|TRBJ2-1
TGTGCCAGCAGCTTAATAGCCCGCAATGAGCAGTTCTTC
CASSLIARNEQFF
>TRBV7-9|many|TRBD1|TRBJ1-5
TGTGCCAGCAGCCCGACAGGGAACCAGCCCCAGCATTTT
CASSPTGNQPQHF
>TRBV28|many|-|TRBJ1-2
TGTGCCAGCATGGAGGGGTGGAACTATGGCTACACCTTC
CASMEGWNYGYTF
>TRBV6-2/TRBV6-3|many|-|TRBJ2-3
TGTGCCAGCATCCTAGGGGGGCCTAGCACAGATACGCAGTATTTT
CASILGGPSTDTQYF
>TRBV28|many|-|TRBJ1-2
TGTGCCACCCAGACAGGCACACCTTATCGCTACACCTTC
CATQTGTPYRYTF
>TRBV6-2/TRBV6-3|many|-|TRBJ2-1
TGTGCCAGCAGTTATATCGGGTATGAGCAGTTCTTC
CASSYIGYEQFF
>TRBV6-1|many|TRBD2|TRBJ2-1
TGTGCCACCCTAGCGGCCACCGGGAGGCCCTACAATGAGCAGTTCTTC
CATLAATGRPYNEQFF
>TRBV6-5|many|-|TRBJ2-6
TGTGCCAGCAGTTCGGAGAGAGGGGCCAACGTCCTGACTTTC
CASSSERGANVLTF
>TRBV5-6|many|-|TRBJ2-6
TGTGCCAGCAGCTTGAACGCTGGGGCCAACGTCCTGACTTTC
CASSLNAGANVLTF
>TRBV5-4|many|TRBD1|TRBJ1-2
TGTGCCAGCAGGTACCAGGGGGACTATGGCTACACCTTC
CASRYQGDYGYTF
>TRBV29-1|many|TRBD1|TRBJ2-3
TGCAGCGCCCAGGGACAGGCTCCGTCAAGGACAGATACGCAGTATTTT
CSAQGQAPSRTDTQYF
>TRBV21-1|-|-|TRBJ2-7
TGTGCCAGCAGCCCACAGCCCCCGGGACTAGCGGGAAAAGCCCCCGCGGACGAGCAGTACTTC
CASSPQPPGLAGKAPADEQYF
>TRBV28|many|-|TRBJ2-2
TGTGCCAGCAGTTTTCCCCCTTTTGTTTCCCGGGTAGGCCAGAGGACCGGGGAGCTGTTTTTT
CASSFPPFVSRVGQRTGELFF
>TRBV12-3/TRBV12-4|-|-|TRBJ1-2
TGTGCCAGCAGAGATGACAGCGACTATGGCTACACCTTC
CASRDDSDYGYTF
>TRBV24-1|few|-|TRBJ2-2
TGTGCCACCAGTGATTGGAGGGGTGGCCCCGGGGAGCTGTTTTTT
CATSDWRGGPGELFF
>TRBV5-8|many|-|TRBJ2-7
TGTGCCAGCAGGAAGTATCGCGTGAACGAGCAGTACTTC
CASRKYRVNEQYF
>TRBV18|-|-|TRBJ2-1
TGTGCCAGCTCACCTGGACGCATCTCCTACAATGAGCAGTTCTTC
CASSPGRISYNEQFF
>TRBV6-5|many|-|TRBJ2-3
TGTGCCAGCAGTTACTCATCATGGGGGGCCTGGGACGCAGATACGCAGTATTTT
CASSYSSWGAWDADTQYF
>TRBV11-2|-|-|TRBJ2-3
TGTGCCAGCAGGTCAACTAGCACAGATACGCAGTATTTT
CASRSTSTDTQYF
>TRBV18|many|TRBD1|TRBJ2-3
TGTGCCAGCTCTCAGCAGGGGGCCACAGATACGCAGTATTTT
CASSQQGATDTQYF
>TRBV5-1|many|TRBD1|TRBJ1-2
TGCGCCAGCAGACTCGACAGGGATAATGGCTACACCTTC
CASRLDRDNGYTF
>TRBV28|-|-|TRBJ1-1
TGTGCCAGCAGTACCCGGACCCGAGGGGGAGCTTTCTTT
CASSTRTRGGAFF
>TRBV29-1|many|-|TRBJ1-4
TGCAGCCTCCAGTGGGGGGAAAAACTGTTTTTT
CSLQWGEKLFF
>TRBV28|many|-|TRBJ2-7
TGTGCCAGCAGCCAAGTGATTGGCGGGAAGGCTGAGCAGTACTTC
CASSQVIGGKAEQYF
>TRBV5-6|many|-|TRBJ2-6
TGTGCCAGCACCTTCCTTTCCGCCGCCTCTGGGGCCAACGTCCTGACTTTC
CASTFLSAASGANVLTF
>TRBV18|-|TRBD1|TRBJ1-4
TGTGCCAGCTCATCGACAACAGGGGGTAGGGAAAAACTGTTTTTT
CASSSTTGGREKLFF
>TRBV29-1|many|-|TRBJ2-3
TGCAGCGTCGAATACCAGACAGATACGCAGTATTTT
CSVEYQTDTQYF
>TRBV2|few|-|TRBJ1-2
TGTGCCAGCAGTGTGGAGGAGGACCCCCCCTACACCTTC
CASSVEEDPPYTF
>TRBV19|many|-|TRBJ2-2
TGTGCCAGTAACCGCCCGGGCCAGAACACCGGGGAGCTGTTTTTT
CASNRPGQNTGELFF
>TRBV20-1|many|TRBD1|TRBJ1-6
TGCAGTGCTAGAGGGGGGACAGGGGTTAATAATTCACCCCTCCACTTT
CSARGGTGVNNSPLHF
>TRBV20-1|few|-|TRBJ2-3
TGCAGTGCTAGTTTCACTGCCGGAGATACGCAGTATTTT
CSASFTAGDTQYF
>TRBV24-1|many|TRBD1|TRBJ2-2
TGTGCCACCAGTGATTTCTCGGACAGGGGGGTTAACACCGGGGAGCTGTTTTTT
CATSDFSDRGVNTGELFF
>TRBV27|many|-|TRBJ1-5
TGTGCCAGCGGAAAAGGGGCGAAGAATCAGCCCCAGCATTTT
CASGKGAKNQPQHF
>TRBV29-1|medium-sized|TRBD1|TRBJ2-7
TGCAGCGTTGTGAAGGGGGCTTGGGAGCAGTACTTC
CSVVKGAWEQYF
>TRBV4-1|-|TRBD1|TRBJ2-7
TGCGCCAGCAGCGCTGGACAGGGCCCATACTACGAGCAGTACTTC
CASSAGQGPYYEQYF
>TRBV7-9|medium-sized|-|TRBJ1-5
TGTGCCAGCAGCTTACAGGGGAATCAGCCCCAGCATTTT
CASSLQGNQPQHF